What follows are 9 T cell receptor beta chains derived from one specimen sequenced in a study of blood T cells in healthy people across ages. A second PCR, run for roughly 6 to 11 cycles, used a sample-barcoded 5' primer plus a J-beta primer mix. MiXCR, run by TCRdb on the 5' RACE reads, gives a single entry per CDR3 protein. The sample includes hundreds of thousands of distinct CDR3 sequences, about 32% of them seen just once. The sequenced sample was blood. The receptors stem from a woman aged 80 or over in good health.

In this sample, this clonotype turned up many times. The rearrangement joins TRBV20-1 to TRBJ2-4; D is ambiguous. CDR3 length: 15 amino acids. CDR1 DFQATT and CDR2 SNEGSKA come from the germline V gene (reference sequence). V was shortened by 5 bases and J by 0 bases, with 14 bases between the two germline ends. The CDR3 DNA is TGCAGTGCTCCCGTTACAGCGTCAGCCAAAAACATTCAGTACTTC. The encoded protein is CSAPVTASAKNIQYF.

The rearrangement uses TRBV7-2 and TRBJ2-1; 9 bases agree with TRBD1. This CDR3 is built from 15 residues. In germline, CDR1 is SGHTA, CDR2 FQGNSA. J lost 5 bases, V lost 5 bases, and 7 bases had no gene match. CDR3 protein: CASSKGQGNHNEQFF. The CDR3 region has the DNA TGTGCCAGCAGCAAGGGACAGGGAAACCACAATGAGCAGTTCTTC.

The table lists this clonotype with many counts. The chain uses TRBV12-3 or TRBV12-4 and TRBJ2-7, with 7 bases aligning to TRBD1. The CDR3 totals 13 residues. V shed 7 bases and J 2 bases; nucleotides not matched to a gene: 5. The chain's CDR3 is CASTRQGTYEQYF. Written as DNA, the CDR3 is TGTGCCAGCACCAGACAGGGTACCTACGAGCAGTACTTC.

This clonotype was observed at least ten times. The V gene is TRBV6-1, the J gene TRBJ2-7; 13 bases map to TRBD2. The J segment lost 2 bases and the V segment lost 5 bases, leaving 9 bases of the junction unmatched. Germline CDR1 is MNHNS and CDR2 is SASEGT. The CDR3 has 17 residues. The CDR3 bases are TGTGCCAGCAGTCGTTCGACTAGCGGGGGGTTAGCCTACGAGCAGTACTTC. Translated, it gives CASSRSTSGGLAYEQYF.

The table lists this clonotype with a few counts. The chain joins TRBV7-9 to TRBJ2-1; unclear D gene. The CDR3 totals 16 residues. CDR1 is SEHNR, CDR2 FQNEAQ, per germline (reference sequence). V was pared by 1 base and J by 0 bases, with 10 bases between. The CDR3 sequence is CASSLEWQSSYNEQFF. CDR3 DNA: TGTGCCAGCAGCTTAGAGTGGCAGAGCTCCTACAATGAGCAGTTCTTC.

This clonotype was detected once. This chain uses TRBV12-3 or TRBV12-4 with TRBJ1-3; D is undetermined. The CDR3 covers 14 residues. V lost 6 bases and J 1 base, leaving 10 bases between the germline ends. The CDR3 region is CASSQDGSGNTIYF. The CDR3 nucleotides are TGTGCCAGCAGCCAGGACGGGTCTGGAAACACCATATATTTT.

This clonotype has at least ten counts. The CDR3 DNA reads TGTGCCAGCAGTGGCGCCCCGGCAAGGGCCAATGAGCAGTTCTTC. Translation gives CASSGAPARANEQFF. The chain links TRBV2 to TRBJ2-1, with D unresolved. V dropped 4 bases and J dropped 6 bases, with 16 bases sitting between them. The germline gives CDR1 SNHLY, CDR2 FYNNEI. CDR3 length: 15 residues.

CDR3 nucleotides: TGTGCCAGCAGCTTCCCAGGGGGCATCGCGGAGACCCAGTACTTC. This encodes CASSFPGGIAETQYF. The rearrangement uses TRBV7-9 and TRBJ2-7, with TRBD1 matching over 8 bases. The J call may not be correct, given that the DNA end is closer to TRBJ2-5. The CDR3 loop spans 15 amino acids. Germline loops: CDR1 SEHNR, CDR2 FQNEAQ (reference sequence).

This clonotype was observed at least ten times. The rearrangement uses TRBV12-5 and TRBJ2-1, with TRBD2 matching over 8 bases. With V trimmed by 0 bases and J by 4 bases, 5 bases remained unmatched. The V gene's germline CDR1 is LGHNT and CDR2 FRNRAP. The CDR3 extends over 16 amino acids. Here the CDR3 reads CASGLVTGGLYNEQFF. CDR3 bases: TGTGCTAGTGGTTTGGTAACGGGGGGGCTTTACAATGAGCAGTTCTTC. The full variable domain, rest sourced from reference TRBV12-5 and TRBJ2-1, is DARVTQTPRHKVTEMGQEVTMRCQPILGHNTVFWYRQTMMQGLELLAYFRNRAPLDDSGMPKDRFSAEMPDATLATLKIQPSEPRDSAVYFCASGLVTGGLYNEQFFGPGTRLTVL.